This TCR beta chain was observed in a study of CD8 T cells in Susac syndrome. The CDR3 runs 15 residues. Germline CDR1 is MNHEY and CDR2 is SMNVEV (reference sequence). Trimming cost V 2 bases and J 5 bases, with 15 bases left between them. Random-hexamer reverse transcription was applied to about 0.5 to 1 ug RNA. A multiplex approach, immunoSEQ multiplex PCR, amplified TCR beta CDR3 across 54 Vbeta and 13 Jbeta. TCRdb recomputed calls from the immunoSEQ multiplex PCR reads with MiXCR, one row per CDR3 protein. The sample contains some 190,000 distinct CDR3 sequences, just under 95% of which appear only once. The control group consisted of healthy donors matched for age and sex.

This chain connects TRBV27 to TRBJ1-1, with D unclear. The TCR sequence derives from a human donor in good health. Sequencing was carried out using CD4+ T cells from PBMCs. The CDR3 sequence is CASSLLEGRRTEAFF. As DNA, the CDR3 is TGTGCCAGCAGTTTACTAGAGGGTCGGAGGACTGAAGCTTTCTTT.